These 28 T cell receptor beta chains share one sample of origin, sequenced in a study of T-cell reconstitution after alpha-beta-depleted transplantation in children. During its preparation, the TCRbeta library received unique molecular identifiers. TCRdb fed the PCR reads into MiXCR, producing one record per CDR3 protein. This table holds roughly 350,000 distinct CDR3 sequences, around 15% found once. Sequenced material: PBMCs, mostly from graft donor cells, taken 360 days after TCRalphabeta/CD19-depleted stem cell transplant. The receptor set was obtained from a male patient aged 2-10 years who had a stem cell transplant for acute lymphoblastic leukemia, so the T cells may come from the graft donor.

The table lists this clonotype with a few counts. As the CDR3 is not closed by the conserved phenylalanine or tryptophan, this likely results from a read error. The V gene is TRBV24-1, the J gene TRBJ1-1; a possible D gene is TRBD1 (5 bases). Germline V gene sequence: CDR1 KGHDR, CDR2 SFDVKD. CDR3 size: 13 residues. Trimming cost V 10 bases and J 0 bases, with 11 bases left between them. CDR3: CATATVMNTEAFL. The CDR3 DNA reads TGTGCCACAGCGACAGTTATGAACACTGAAGCTTTCCTT.

This clonotype was counted at least ten times. The V gene is TRBV5-1, the J gene TRBJ2-3, with 10 bases identical to TRBD2. The length of the CDR3 is 15 residues. Trimming took 4 bases from V and 5 from J; bases not matched to a gene: 7. Germline loops: CDR1 SGHRS, CDR2 YFSETQ. The chain's CDR3 is CASSPSGSGGDTQYF. CDR3 coding DNA: TGCGCCAGCAGCCCTAGCGGGAGTGGCGGAGATACGCAGTATTTT.

The chain uses TRBV10-3 and TRBJ2-2, with 7 bases aligning to TRBD1. The length of the CDR3 is 15 residues. J gave up 4 bases and V 1 base, and 3 bases lay outside the gene matches. CDR1 ENHRY and CDR2 SYGVKD come from the germline V gene. The CDR3 spells CAISEWDRPTGELFF. CDR3 sequence (DNA): TGTGCCATCAGTGAGTGGGACAGACCCACCGGGGAGCTGTTTTTT.

V is TRBV5-6 and J is TRBJ2-1; D is perhaps TRBD2 (5 bases). In germline, CDR1 is SGHDT, CDR2 YYEEEE. There are 11 residues in the CDR3. With 4 bases removed from V and 9 bases from J, the gap between germline ends came to 8 bases. CDR3 sequence reads: CASSQTIEQFF. The DNA for the CDR3 is TGTGCCAGCAGCCAGACTATTGAGCAGTTCTTC.

V gene TRBV18 combines with J gene TRBJ1-2; TRBD1 matches at 7 bases. CDR3 length equals 12 residues. CDR1 and CDR2 from the germline V gene are KGHSH and LQKENI. V dropped 6 bases and J dropped 8; count of bases not matched to a gene: 6. The CDR3 DNA reads as TGTGCCAGCTCCCAGAACAGGGGAGGCTACACCTTC. Protein sequence: CASSQNRGGYTF.

This rearrangement joins TRBV4-3 to TRBJ2-5; D is perhaps TRBD1 or TRBD2 (5 bases each). The CDR3 sequence is 19 residues long. Germline CDR1 reads LGHNA; CDR2 reads YSLEER. Trimming left V 1 base short and J 1 base short, with 22 bases between. The CDR3 is CASSQGPIPSGTFQETQYF. CDR3 DNA sequence: TGCGCCAGCAGCCAAGGCCCAATCCCATCCGGGACCTTCCAAGAGACCCAGTACTTC.

In DNA form, the CDR3 reads TGTGCCAGCAGCGGAAGGACAGGAGGTAATGAAAAACTGTTTTTT. As protein: CASSGRTGGNEKLFF. The rearrangement links TRBV28 to TRBJ1-4; 7 positions match TRBD1. Germline V gives CDR1 MDHEN, CDR2 SYDVKM. Trimming cost V 6 bases and J 4 bases; bases outside gene matches: 8. This CDR3 comprises 15 residues.

The CDR3, as DNA: TGTGCCAGCAGGCTGCAGGGGGGCAGGGGGCCTTACGAGCAGTACTTC. This codes for CASRLQGGRGPYEQYF. The J gene is TRBJ2-7, the V gene TRBV12-3 or TRBV12-4, with 8 nucleotides matching TRBD1. J lost 4 bases, V lost 6 bases, and 14 bases had no gene match. The CDR3 has 16 residues.

This clonotype has ten or more counts. This chain joins TRBV24-1 and TRBJ2-1, with 14 bases fitting TRBD2. The CDR3 has 16 amino acids. CDR1 and CDR2 (germline): KGHDR, SFDVKD. Germline trimming cut 4 bases from V and 5 bases from J; bases unmatched to any gene: 3. CDR3 sequence (DNA): TGTGCCACCAGTGACCCGGGACTAGCGGGGGACAATGAGCAGTTCTTC. Its translation: CATSDPGLAGDNEQFF.

This clonotype was seen a handful of times. The chain joins TRBV25-1 to TRBJ2-5; possibly TRBD2 for D (6 bases). Trimming removed 3 bases at V and 0 bases at J, with 11 bases between. CDR1 and CDR2 (germline): MGHDK, SYGVNS. CDR3 length equals 15 residues. The CDR3: CASSEGLSNQETQYF. In nucleotides, the CDR3 is TGTGCCAGCAGTGAGGGACTTAGCAACCAAGAGACCCAGTACTTC.

There are a few counts of this clonotype. The genes are TRBV5-4 and TRBJ2-7, with D uncertain. The CDR3 sequence is 15 residues long. Trimming took 1 base from V and 2 from J, leaving 13 bases between them. Germline V gene data show CDR1 as SGHNT and CDR2 as YYREEE (reference sequence). CDR3 in DNA: TGTGCCAGCAGCTTGCCTGGGGTTCCCACCTACGAGCAGTACTTC. Translating gives CASSLPGVPTYEQYF.

V and J are TRBV29-1 and TRBJ2-5, with 7 positions matching TRBD2. The CDR3 is 13 residues long. The germline V gene has CDR1 SQVTM and CDR2 ANQGSEA. V was pared by 4 bases and J by 4 bases, with 6 bases of the junction left unmatched. CDR3: CSVGGRAPETQYF. The CDR3 nucleotides read TGCAGCGTTGGGGGGAGGGCCCCAGAGACCCAGTACTTC.

This clonotype was seen more than once but under ten times. The rearrangement uses TRBV10-3 and TRBJ2-3; unclear D gene. Germline CDR1 reads ENHRY; CDR2 reads SYGVKD. There are 16 residues in the CDR3. V shed 0 bases and J shed 2 bases, with 12 bases lying between them. The CDR3 here is CAISESAFITTDTQYF. CDR3 sequence (DNA): TGTGCCATCAGTGAGTCAGCCTTCATAACCACAGATACGCAGTATTTT.

This clonotype was found a few times. The rearrangement uses TRBV12-3 or TRBV12-4 and TRBJ2-2, with a weak D call TRBD1 (5 bases). V shed 6 bases and J shed 7 bases, with 15 bases lying between them. CDR3 size: 14 residues. CDR3 coding DNA: TGTGCCAGCAGAGACACAGGTTTTGGCGGGGAGCTGTTTTTT. It codes for CASRDTGFGGELFF.

This clonotype occurred many times. The chain uses TRBV4-2 and TRBJ1-4, with D tentatively TRBD1 (5 bases). The CDR3 spans 14 residues. The ends were cut back, 3 bases at V and 4 bases at J, with 9 bases in the middle. CDR1 is LGHNA, CDR2 YNFKEQ, per germline. The CDR3 DNA reads as TGTGCCAGCAGCCACGACAGCCGTAATGAAAAACTGTTTTTT. It codes for CASSHDSRNEKLFF.

Ten or more counts support this clonotype. The chain carries TRBV12-3 or TRBV12-4 and TRBJ2-1; 8 bases map to TRBD2. V gave up 8 bases and J gave up 9 bases; unmatched junction bases: 12. This CDR3 contains 14 residues. CDR3 in amino acids: CASRHGTSGGEQFF. In DNA form, the CDR3 reads TGTGCCAGCCGCCACGGGACTAGTGGTGGTGAGCAGTTCTTC.

The rearrangement links TRBV28 to TRBJ2-7; the match to TRBD1 covers 8 bases. J was trimmed by 1 base and V by 4 bases; bases with no gene match: 9. The length of the CDR3 is 16 residues. The germline V gene has CDR1 MDHEN and CDR2 SYDVKM. The CDR3, as DNA: TGTGCCAGCAGTTCGCCTCTCAACAGGGGGTCCTACGAGCAGTACTTC. It codes for CASSSPLNRGSYEQYF.

The V and J genes are TRBV6-1 and TRBJ2-1; a weak D match, TRBD2 (6 bases). The CDR3 loop spans 15 amino acids. The V and J ends lost 6 bases and 5 bases respectively, with 17 bases between them. The germline gives CDR1 MNHNS, CDR2 SASEGT. CDR3 amino acids: CASSPLAGRDNEQFF. The CDR3 coding sequence is TGTGCCAGCAGCCCCCTGGCGGGACGGGACAATGAGCAGTTCTTC.

This clonotype has only a few counts. The V call is TRBV4-1, the J call TRBJ2-7; D is uncertain. Trimming stripped 5 bases from V and 2 bases from J, with 16 bases between. The germline gives CDR1 MGHRA, CDR2 YSYEKL. CDR3 size: 15 residues. The CDR3 loop reads CASSTEWRSPYEQYF. The CDR3 DNA sequence: TGCGCCAGCAGCACCGAGTGGCGGAGTCCCTACGAGCAGTACTTC.

The rearrangement uses TRBV6-2 or TRBV6-3 and TRBJ2-1; 11 bases are shared with TRBD2. V dropped 6 bases and J dropped 5; count of bases not matched to a gene: 9. The CDR3 contains 16 residues. Germline CDR1 is MNHEY and CDR2 is SVGEGT. The CDR3 sequence is CASRPAPGLADNEQFF. In DNA, the CDR3 is TGTGCCAGCAGACCCGCTCCGGGACTAGCGGACAATGAGCAGTTCTTC.

This clonotype was detected ten times or more. The chain is built from TRBV6-2 or TRBV6-3 and TRBJ2-1; the D gene is possibly TRBD2 (5 bases). The CDR3 consists of 14 residues. The V gene lost 6 bases and the J gene lost 6 bases, with 15 bases spanning the gap. Germline CDR1 reads MNHEY; CDR2 reads SVGEGT. The CDR3: CASRSSRMFNEQFF. The CDR3 DNA follows: TGTGCCAGCAGGTCTAGCAGGATGTTCAATGAGCAGTTCTTC.

This clonotype was seen a handful of times. The chain is built from TRBV20-1 and TRBJ1-1; 7 bases agree with TRBD1. V lost 8 bases and J lost 4; bases outside the gene matches: 13. The V gene's germline CDR1 is DFQATT and CDR2 SNEGSKA (reference sequence). The length of the CDR3 is 14 residues. The CDR3 spells CSTKLTGTSTEAFF. Here the CDR3 DNA reads TGCAGTACAAAATTGACAGGGACGAGCACTGAAGCTTTCTTT.

The chain recombines TRBV7-8 with TRBJ2-1; D gene unclear. Germline V lookup: CDR1 SGHVS, CDR2 FQNEAQ. The CDR3 has 14 residues. Deletions cut 4 bases from V and 8 bases from J, with 15 bases between. DNA for the CDR3: TGTGCCAGCAGCTCCGGGCCCTCGGCCTATGAGCAGTTCTTC. The encoded protein is CASSSGPSAYEQFF.

In nucleotides, the CDR3 is TGTGCCACCAGCAGAGATCGGGGGAATCAGCCCCAGCATTTT. Residues: CATSRDRGNQPQHF. The V gene is TRBV15, the J gene TRBJ1-5, with D possibly matching TRBD1 (5 bases). The V end lost 0 bases, the J end lost 4 bases, and 7 bases lay between the germline ends. The V gene's germline CDR1 is LNHNV and CDR2 YYDKDF (reference sequence). This CDR3 region has 14 residues.

The rearrangement joins TRBV4-3 to TRBJ1-6; D gene unclear. The CDR3 spans 16 residues. V was trimmed by 2 bases and J by 0 bases, leaving 8 bases between them. CDR1 and CDR2 (germline): LGHNA, YSLEER. As DNA, the CDR3 is TGCGCCAGCAGCCAACAGCCGAGCTCCTATAATTCACCCCTCCACTTT. This codes for CASSQQPSSYNSPLHF.

In its sample, this clonotype was seen a few times. The chain combines TRBV7-6 with TRBJ2-1; 7 nucleotides align to TRBD2. This CDR3 spans 16 amino acids. Trimming cost V 2 bases and J 0 bases; bases outside gene matches: 4. Germline values: CDR1 SGHVS, CDR2 FNYEAQ. CDR3 sequence: CASSLSSGSSYNEQFF. CDR3 coding DNA: TGTGCCAGCAGCTTATCTAGCGGAAGCTCCTACAATGAGCAGTTCTTC.

The rearrangement joins TRBV4-1 to TRBJ2-3; 8 bases fit TRBD2. This CDR3 is 17 amino acids long. The ends lost 1 base at V and 0 bases at J; junction bases unmatched: 6. From germline, CDR1 is MGHRA and CDR2 YSYEKL. For the CDR3, the DNA is TGCGCCAGCAGCCAAGTAGGCACTAGCGGTAGCACAGATACGCAGTATTTT. Translating it yields CASSQVGTSGSTDTQYF.

This clonotype has just a few counts. The rearrangement uses TRBV5-1 and TRBJ2-7; TRBD1 matches at 8 bases. CDR1 SGHRS and CDR2 YFSETQ come from the germline V gene. The CDR3 totals 15 residues. Germline trimming cut 4 bases from V and 1 base from J; bases unmatched to any gene: 7. The CDR3 nucleotides read TGCGCCAGCAGCAGGGGACAGGCGGTTTCCTACGAGCAGTACTTC. Its translation: CASSRGQAVSYEQYF.